The 30 T cell receptor beta chains reported below all come from one sample, sequenced in a study of T cell responses to AZD1222 COVID-19 vaccine. Data came from immunoSEQ multiplex PCR; TCRdb stores just in-frame clones and leaves some out. Among over 130,000 clones, more than 90% were seen once, and the ten largest hold approximately 4.8%. This sample comprised peripheral blood, obtained on day 0 of AZD1222 vaccination. All receptors derive from an adult in good health.

V gene TRBV28 combines with J gene TRBJ1-2; 7 positions match TRBD1. Trimming at V came to 5 bases and at J to 2 bases, leaving 2 bases not matched to a gene. Germline V gene data show CDR1 as MDHEN and CDR2 as SYDVKM. The CDR3 is 13 residues long. This CDR3 reads CASSQGGNYGYTF. The DNA for the CDR3 is TGTGCCAGCAGTCAGGGGGGGAACTATGGCTACACCTTC.

The chain combines TRBV3-1 (or the pseudogene TRBV3-2) with TRBJ2-1, with 11 bases identical to TRBD2. Germline assignment: CDR1 LGHDT and CDR2 YNNKEL (reference sequence). V gave up 4 bases and J gave up 8 bases; unmatched junction bases: 16. The CDR3 spans 18 residues. The CDR3 nucleotides read TGTGCCAGCAGCCCCGCATGGGGTAGCGGGGGGGGCATTGATGAGCAGTTCTTC. It codes for CASSPAWGSGGGIDEQFF.

This sequence joins TRBV2 and TRBJ1-2, with D hard to call. Per the germline V gene, CDR1 is SNHLY and CDR2 is FYNNEI. Trimming stripped 7 bases from V and 4 bases from J, with 16 bases between. The CDR3 runs to 14 residues. This chain's CDR3 is CASTPQRASYGYTF. In nucleotides, the CDR3 is TGTGCCAGCACCCCGCAAAGGGCCAGCTATGGCTACACCTTC.

The chain recombines TRBV5-1 with TRBJ1-2, with D hard to call. V shed 2 bases and J shed 2 bases, with 7 bases lying between them. Germline V gene lookup returns CDR1 SGHRS and CDR2 YFSETQ. The CDR3 loop spans 13 amino acids. The CDR3 spells CASSFEGNYGYTF. The CDR3 nucleotides are TGCGCCAGCAGCTTCGAGGGCAACTATGGCTACACCTTC.

The V gene is TRBV5-5, the J gene TRBJ2-5; 10 bases agree with TRBD2. The germline V gene encodes CDR1 SGHKS and CDR2 YYEKEE (reference sequence). The CDR3 is 15 residues long. Unmatched junction bases numbered 3, after V lost 0 bases and J lost 4 bases. CDR3: CASSLVTSGLETQYF. The CDR3 DNA sequence: TGTGCCAGCAGCTTGGTGACTAGCGGGTTAGAGACCCAGTACTTC.

The genes are TRBV5-1 and TRBJ2-6; D is uncertain. The CDR3 extends over 15 amino acids. Trimming cost V 3 bases and J 0 bases, with 7 bases left between them. The germline V gene has CDR1 SGHRS and CDR2 YFSETQ. The CDR3 sequence: CASSSSSSGANVLTF. CDR3 DNA sequence: TGCGCCAGCAGCTCAAGTAGCTCTGGGGCCAACGTCCTGACTTTC.

This clone was recorded only once. The rearrangement uses TRBV7-9 and TRBJ2-7; TRBD2 matches 12 bases. Trimming cost V 4 bases and J 6 bases; bases outside gene matches: 1. The germline V gene encodes CDR1 SEHNR and CDR2 FQNEAQ (reference sequence). This CDR3 spans 13 amino acids. CDR3 sequence reads: CASSSLAGGEQYF. The DNA of the CDR3 is TGTGCCAGCAGCTCACTAGCGGGAGGCGAGCAGTACTTC.

On this clone itself: Other nucleotide sequences in the sample specify the same CDR3. The rearrangement joins TRBV12-3 or TRBV12-4 to TRBJ2-1; either TRBD1 or TRBD2 may fit D (5 bases each). The CDR3 runs 12 residues. Between the trimmed V and J ends, which lost 1 base and 8 bases, there was a span of 6 bases. DNA of the CDR3: TGTGCCAGCAGTTTAGGAGGGGATGAGCAGTTCTTC. This codes for CASSLGGDEQFF.

As DNA, the CDR3 is TGTGCCAGCAGATTTGGGGTTGGCGCTTTCTTT. Translation: CASRFGVGAFF. The chain uses TRBV27 and TRBJ1-1; D is unresolved. V dropped 6 bases and J dropped 11 bases, with 13 bases sitting between them. Germline-derived CDR1 and CDR2 are MNHEY and SMNVEV (reference sequence). The CDR3 sequence is 11 residues long.

The rearrangement links TRBV12-3 or TRBV12-4 to TRBJ1-6; no clear D. The CDR3 is 12 amino acids. V gave up 5 bases and J gave up 5 bases, with 4 bases separating them. The CDR3 sequence: CASSTNNSPLHF. The CDR3 DNA sequence: TGTGCCAGCAGTACAAATAATTCACCCCTCCACTTT.

CDR3 nucleotides: TGTGCCAGTAGCGATCGGGACAGGGGGAACAATCAGCCCCAGCATTTT. Protein product: CASSDRDRGNNQPQHF. The chain employs TRBV19 and TRBJ1-5; 11 bases align to TRBD1. Germline V lookup: CDR1 LNHDA, CDR2 SQIVND (reference sequence). The CDR3 is made up of 16 amino acids. The trim removed 6 bases at V and 3 bases at J, leaving 7 bases unmatched.

This chain uses TRBV28 with TRBJ1-3, with 8 bases that match TRBD1. CDR1 MDHEN and CDR2 SYDVKM come from the germline V gene. This CDR3 has 15 amino acids. The trim removed 6 bases at V and 0 bases at J, leaving 4 bases unmatched. The CDR3 loop reads CASRQGGNSGNTIYF. As DNA, the CDR3 is TGTGCCAGCAGACAGGGGGGGAACTCTGGAAACACCATATATTTT. The full variable domain, with the rest looked up from reference TRBV28 and TRBJ1-3, is DVKVTQSSRYLVKRTGEKVFLECVQDMDHENMFWYRQDPGLGLRLIYFSYDVKMKEKGDIPEGYSVSREKKERFSLILESASTNQTSMYLCASRQGGNSGNTIYFGEGSWLTVV.

This rearrangement joins TRBV18 to TRBJ2-7; D is possibly TRBD2 (6 bases). The CDR3 has 17 amino acids. V gave up 6 bases and J gave up 1 base, with 22 bases separating them. The germline gives CDR1 KGHSH, CDR2 LQKENI. CDR3: CASSPLSGGRYSYEQYF. DNA of the CDR3: TGTGCCAGCTCCCCCCTATCCGGGGGTAGATATTCCTACGAGCAGTACTTC.

The chain uses TRBV2 and TRBJ1-2; 11 bases align to TRBD1. Trimming took 5 bases from V and 3 from J; bases not matched to a gene: 2. Germline lookup yields CDR1 SNHLY and CDR2 FYNNEI. This CDR3 has 14 amino acids. Here the CDR3 reads CASSRDRGDYGYTF. CDR3 bases: TGTGCCAGCAGTCGGGACAGGGGGGACTATGGCTACACCTTC.

This sequence joins TRBV28 and TRBJ1-5; no clear D gene. Deletions cut 6 bases from V and 0 bases from J, with 6 bases between. CDR1 and CDR2 from the germline V gene are MDHEN and SYDVKM. This CDR3 is built from 13 residues. The CDR3 is CASRDYSNQPQHF. The CDR3 nucleotides are TGTGCCAGCAGGGATTATAGCAATCAGCCCCAGCATTTT.

The DNA of the CDR3 is TGTGCCAGCAGCCCGGGGGATTCCTATGGCTACACCTTC. It is translated as CASSPGDSYGYTF. The chain uses TRBV5-6 and TRBJ1-2; TRBD1 is a possible D gene (5 bases). The CDR3 length is 13 residues. The V gene's germline CDR1 is SGHDT and CDR2 YYEEEE. Trimming removed 4 bases from V and 4 bases from J, with 11 bases in between.

This chain connects TRBV7-6 to TRBJ1-5; no reliable D call. This CDR3 contains 13 residues. Trimming left V 6 bases short and J 5 bases short, with 11 bases between. The germline CDR1 and CDR2 sequences are SGHVS and FNYEAQ. The chain's CDR3 is CASSFSKDQPQHF. CDR3 nucleotides: TGTGCCAGCAGTTTCTCGAAAGATCAGCCCCAGCATTTT.

The table lists this clone with a count of one. The rearrangement joins TRBV18 to TRBJ1-1, with D tentatively TRBD1 (5 bases). V lost 6 bases and J 3 bases, leaving 11 bases between the germline ends. The CDR3 sequence is 13 residues long. Per germline, CDR1 KGHSH and CDR2 LQKENI. CDR3 amino acids: CASSPGLDTEAFF. The CDR3 nucleotides read TGTGCCAGCTCTCCGGGACTTGACACTGAAGCTTTCTTT. Full variable domain (outside the CDR3, taken from reference TRBV18 and TRBJ1-1): NAGVMQNPRHLVRRRGQEARLRCSPMKGHSHVYWYRQLPEEGLKFMVYLQKENIIDESGMPKERFSAEFPKEGPSILRIQQVVRGDSAAYFCASSPGLDTEAFFGQGTRLTVV.

The chain combines TRBV6-1 with TRBJ2-1; D is perhaps TRBD1 or TRBD2 (5 bases each). V lost 4 bases and J 9 bases, leaving 25 bases between the germline ends. CDR1 is MNHNS, CDR2 SASEGT, per germline. CDR3 length: 17 amino acids. The DNA of the CDR3 is TGTGCCAGCAGTGGCAACCGGGGCGCGCAACCACGGGGTGAGCAGTTCTTC. This translates into CASSGNRGAQPRGEQFF.

The J gene is TRBJ2-1, the V gene TRBV5-1; 9 nucleotides agree with TRBD1. J was trimmed by 5 bases and V by 4 bases; bases with no gene match: 4. The V gene's germline CDR1 is SGHRS and CDR2 YFSETQ. The CDR3 is 14 amino acids. Here the CDR3 DNA reads TGCGCCAGCAGCCGCACAGGGGGCCACAATGAGCAGTTCTTC. Its translation: CASSRTGGHNEQFF.

The J gene is TRBJ1-2, the V gene TRBV5-1; D is unresolved. Germline V gives CDR1 SGHRS, CDR2 YFSETQ. The CDR3 is 14 residues long. V was clipped by 1 base and J by 0 bases, with 7 bases between them. CDR3 sequence reads: CASSLTETNYGYTF. CDR3 DNA: TGCGCCAGCAGCTTGACGGAAACTAACTATGGCTACACCTTC. Looking up the rest from reference TRBV5-1 and TRBJ1-2 gives the full variable domain: KAGVTQTPRYLIKTRGQQVTLSCSPISGHRSVSWYQQTPGQGLQFLFEYFSETQRNKGNFPGRFSGRQFSNSRSEMNVSTLELGDSALYLCASSLTETNYGYTFGSGTRLTVV.

J is TRBJ2-5 and V is TRBV6-6; D tentatively fits TRBD1 or TRBD2 (6 bases each). This CDR3 is built from 14 residues. Per germline, CDR1 MNHNY and CDR2 SVGAGI (reference sequence). Trimming stripped 5 bases from V and 5 bases from J, with 15 bases between. CDR3 DNA: TGTGCCAGCAGTCCTAGGGGGGTGGTGGAGACCCAGTACTTC. Its protein is CASSPRGVVETQYF.

The V gene is TRBV5-1, the J gene TRBJ1-1; D is undetermined. The CDR3 spans 16 residues. The germline V and J ends were trimmed by 0 bases and 4 bases, with 16 bases remaining between them. Germline V gives CDR1 SGHRS, CDR2 YFSETQ. CDR3 region: CASSLGVSERGTEAFF. Here the CDR3 DNA reads TGCGCCAGCAGCTTGGGGGTTAGCGAACGGGGCACTGAAGCTTTCTTT.

CDR3 bases: TGTGCCAGCAGATACGGACAGGGCCCCTCCTACGAGCAGTACTTC. Protein sequence: CASRYGQGPSYEQYF. The V and J genes are TRBV6-6 and TRBJ2-7; 8 nucleotides match TRBD1. The germline V gene encodes CDR1 MNHNY and CDR2 SVGAGI (reference sequence). The CDR3 covers 15 residues. Unmatched junction bases numbered 7, after V lost 6 bases and J lost 0 bases.

V is TRBV28 and J is TRBJ1-1; D is ambiguous. CDR1 MDHEN and CDR2 SYDVKM come from the germline V gene. The V and J ends lost 2 bases and 4 bases respectively, with 8 bases between them. The CDR3 has 13 residues. This chain's CDR3 is CASSLPLTTEAFF. CDR3 DNA: TGTGCCAGCAGTTTACCGTTAACCACTGAAGCTTTCTTT.

This chain connects TRBV19 to TRBJ2-1; 7 bases align to TRBD2. The CDR3 contains 13 residues. After removal of 6 bases from V and 1 base from J, the junction contained 0 bases not matched to a gene. In germline, CDR1 is LNHDA, CDR2 SQIVND (reference sequence). The CDR3 DNA reads TGTGCCAGTAGCGGGGGGTCCTACAATGAGCAGTTCTTC. Translation gives CASSGGSYNEQFF.

The chain joins TRBV5-1 to TRBJ2-7; D unresolved. This CDR3 region has 15 residues. V was cut by 7 bases and J by 0 bases, with 17 bases left in between. Germline V gives CDR1 SGHRS, CDR2 YFSETQ. CDR3 protein: CASATDGTPSYEQYF. CDR3 bases: TGCGCCAGCGCGACCGACGGAACCCCCTCCTACGAGCAGTACTTC.

V and J are TRBV2 and TRBJ2-7; 7 positions match TRBD2. The germline gives CDR1 SNHLY, CDR2 FYNNEI. Trimming removed 1 base from V and 1 base from J; junction bases left unmatched: 1. CDR3 size: 14 residues. CDR3 residues: CASSEGGRSYEQYF. In DNA form, the CDR3 reads TGTGCCAGCAGTGAAGGCGGGAGATCCTACGAGCAGTACTTC.

The chain joins TRBV5-1 to TRBJ2-3; the match to TRBD2 covers 12 bases. This CDR3 has 18 amino acids. Germline CDR1 is SGHRS and CDR2 is YFSETQ. V shed 0 bases, J shed 0 bases, and the junction held 5 bases outside the gene matches. The CDR3 protein is CASSLVPSGRGSTDTQYF. CDR3 coding DNA: TGCGCCAGCAGCTTGGTGCCTAGCGGGAGGGGTAGCACAGATACGCAGTATTTT.

The rearrangement joins TRBV28 to TRBJ1-5, with D perhaps matching TRBD1 (6 bases). This CDR3 region has 16 residues. The V and J ends lost 6 bases and 1 base respectively, with 16 bases between them. Germline V gives CDR1 MDHEN, CDR2 SYDVKM. The CDR3 DNA reads TGTGCCAGCAGAACGGACAGCATCGCCAGCAATCAGCCCCAGCATTTT. This translates into CASRTDSIASNQPQHF.